Below, one TCR beta chain is given with its context. It was during active infection that Seattle patients were enrolled and then longitudinally followed. The sample originates from a study of blood T cell repertoires in COVID-19. Some clones are missing from TCRdb's copy, which holds only in-frame ones; the method was immunoSEQ multiplex PCR. The sample shows 100,000 or so clones, roughly 89% of them seen only once. The clonotype comes from a woman in her forties or fifties with COVID-19, enrolled during active disease. Input material: peripheral blood.

DNA of the CDR3: TGTGCCAGCACTCCTGGACAGGGTGGCTACACCTTC. Residues: CASTPGQGGYTF. The chain links TRBV12-3 or TRBV12-4 to TRBJ1-2, with 8 bases lining up with TRBD1. The V segment lost 7 bases and the J segment 7 bases; nucleotides outside the gene matches: 5. The length of the CDR3 is 12 residues.